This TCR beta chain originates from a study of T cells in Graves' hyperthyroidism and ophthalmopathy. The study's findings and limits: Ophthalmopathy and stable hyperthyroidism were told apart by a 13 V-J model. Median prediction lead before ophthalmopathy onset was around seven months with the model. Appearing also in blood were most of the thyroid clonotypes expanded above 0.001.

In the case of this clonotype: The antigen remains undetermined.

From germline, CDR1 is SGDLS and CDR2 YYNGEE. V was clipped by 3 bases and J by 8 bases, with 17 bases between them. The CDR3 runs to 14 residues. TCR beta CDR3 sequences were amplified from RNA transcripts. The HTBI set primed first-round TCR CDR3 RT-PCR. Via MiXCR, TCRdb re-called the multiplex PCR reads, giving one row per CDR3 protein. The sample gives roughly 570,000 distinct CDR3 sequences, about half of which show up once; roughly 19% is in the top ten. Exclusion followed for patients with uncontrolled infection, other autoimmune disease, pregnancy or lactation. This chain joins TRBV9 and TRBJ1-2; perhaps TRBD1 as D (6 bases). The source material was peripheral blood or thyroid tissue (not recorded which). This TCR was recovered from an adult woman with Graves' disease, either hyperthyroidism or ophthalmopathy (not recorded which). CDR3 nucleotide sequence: TGTGCCAGCAGCGAGGGGACACCAAGGCAGGGCTACACCTTC. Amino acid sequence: CASSEGTPRQGYTF.